The 21 T cell receptor beta chains listed next were all sequenced from one sample in a study of identical twins. In TCRdb, the 5' RACE reads were re-called with MiXCR into one record per CDR3 protein. The sample yields more than 1.5 million distinct CDR3 sequences, 25% to 35% seen once. Sequencing was done on a sample of cord blood. The origin of the receptors is a newborn girl in good health.

Comments on this clonotype: This could be a read error, since a much larger clone is one nucleotide away. The V call is TRBV12-3 or TRBV12-4, the J call TRBJ2-7; tentatively, D is TRBD1 (6 bases). There are 16 residues in the CDR3. Trimming took off 3 bases at V and 3 bases at J, with 18 bases between the two ends. As DNA, the CDR3 is TGTGCCAGCAGTTTCCGCCTTATAGGCAGGGGCTACGAGCAGTACTTC. Translation gives CASSFRLIGRGYEQYF.

The sample holds a few counts of this clonotype. The chain employs TRBV5-6 and TRBJ2-7, with D possibly being TRBD1 or TRBD2 (5 bases each). Germline loops: CDR1 SGHDT, CDR2 YYEEEE. The V and J ends lost 0 bases and 1 base respectively, with 11 bases between them. This CDR3 is 15 amino acids long. Here the CDR3 reads CASSLGGTTSYEQYF. The DNA for the CDR3 is TGTGCCAGCAGCTTGGGTGGGACGACGTCCTACGAGCAGTACTTC.

This clonotype showed up many times. The V and J genes are TRBV12-3 or TRBV12-4 and TRBJ2-7; D unresolved. The V end was cut by 5 bases, the J end by 3 bases, with 14 bases between. CDR3 length equals 14 residues. DNA of the CDR3: TGTGCCAGCAGTCTGCAGGCGCGAAACTACGAGCAGTACTTC. Its protein product is CASSLQARNYEQYF.

This clonotype was observed at least ten times. CDR3 sequence: CASMRTSGSSYNEQFF. For the CDR3, the DNA is TGCGCCAGTATGCGGACTAGCGGGTCATCCTACAATGAGCAGTTCTTC. This rearrangement joins TRBV5-1 to TRBJ2-1; 11 bases are a match to TRBD2. Germline CDR1 reads SGHRS; CDR2 reads YFSETQ. This CDR3 is built from 16 residues. Trimming cost V 8 bases and J 1 base; bases outside gene matches: 8. The full variable domain, in which reference TRBV5-1 and TRBJ2-1 provide the parts outside the CDR3, is KAGVTQTPRYLIKTRGQQVTLSCSPISGHRSVSWYQQTPGQGLQFLFEYFSETQRNKGNFPGRFSGRQFSNSRSEMNVSTLELGDSALYLCASMRTSGSSYNEQFFGPGTRLTVL.

The sample holds a few counts of this clonotype. The rearrangement joins TRBV20-1 to TRBJ1-1; the match to TRBD1 covers 8 bases. The germline CDR1 and CDR2 sequences are DFQATT and SNEGSKA (reference sequence). V shed 2 bases, J shed 6 bases, and the junction held 8 bases outside the gene matches. The CDR3 consists of 14 residues. The CDR3 sequence: CSARPHLDRAEAFF. The CDR3 DNA follows: TGCAGTGCTAGACCCCACTTGGACAGGGCTGAAGCTTTCTTT.

There are many counts of this clonotype. J is TRBJ2-7 and V is TRBV2, with 9 bases fitting TRBD1. V shed 0 bases, J shed 0 bases, and the junction held 3 bases outside the gene matches. Germline loops: CDR1 SNHLY, CDR2 FYNNEI. This CDR3 is 16 amino acids long. Here the CDR3 DNA reads TGTGCCAGCAGTGAAGCATGGACAGGGGTCTCCTACGAGCAGTACTTC. The encoded protein is CASSEAWTGVSYEQYF.

The chain links TRBV6-8 to TRBJ2-1; 8 bases are a match to TRBD1. The CDR3 loop spans 16 amino acids. Germline CDR1 MNHGY, CDR2 SAAAGT. Trimming cost V 9 bases and J 4 bases; bases outside gene matches: 14. CDR3 bases: TGTGCCAGAATACCAGGACAGGGCCGCCCATACAATGAGCAGTTCTTC. It specifies CARIPGQGRPYNEQFF.

This clonotype came up many times. The rearrangement links TRBV3-1 to TRBJ2-3; D call uncertain. This CDR3 comprises 15 residues. Germline V gene sequence: CDR1 LGHDT, CDR2 YNNKEL (reference sequence). V lost 0 bases and J lost 8, with 15 bases in between. DNA of the CDR3: TGTGCCAGCAGCCAAGAACCCCTAACCCGGTCTACGCAGTATTTT. Protein product: CASSQEPLTRSTQYF.

This sequence joins TRBV12-3 or TRBV12-4 and TRBJ2-7; possible D gene TRBD2, 5 bases. The J call could be wrong; TRBJ2-5 is a better fit for the DNA end. The length of the CDR3 is 14 residues. CDR3 in DNA: TGTGCCAGCAGTTTGGGCACTAGGTTAGAGACCCAGTACTTC. It is translated as CASSLGTRLETQYF.

This clonotype was observed a handful of times. The V and J genes are TRBV29-1 and TRBJ2-1, with D unclear. Trimming stripped 4 bases from V and 8 bases from J, with 6 bases between. CDR1 and CDR2 from the germline V gene are SQVTM and ANQGSEA. This CDR3 is built from 10 residues. CDR3 loop: CSVADYEQFF. CDR3 coding DNA: TGCAGCGTTGCTGACTATGAGCAGTTCTTC.

This chain connects TRBV20-1 to TRBJ2-5, with D uncertain. The germline gives CDR1 DFQATT, CDR2 SNEGSKA (reference sequence). Trimming stripped 5 bases from V and 11 bases from J, with 15 bases between. The CDR3 sequence is 11 residues long. The chain's CDR3 is CSAGILAQQYF. The CDR3 DNA sequence: TGCAGTGCTGGGATCCTCGCGCAGCAGTACTTC.

This chain links TRBV5-1 with TRBJ1-1, with D tentatively TRBD1 (5 bases). The CDR3 has 14 amino acids. The V and J ends lost 4 bases and 5 bases respectively, with 15 bases between them. CDR1 is SGHRS and CDR2 is YFSETQ in the germline V gene. For the CDR3, the DNA is TGCGCCAGCAGCGAATCAGGGAGAGGGACTGAAGCTTTCTTT. It codes for CASSESGRGTEAFF.

The gene calls are TRBV6-2 or TRBV6-3 and TRBJ2-1; possibly TRBD2 for D (6 bases). Germline V gene data show CDR1 as MNHEY and CDR2 as SVGEGT. Trimming took 6 bases from V and 3 from J, leaving 15 bases between them. This CDR3 comprises 15 residues. CDR3 amino acids: CASSVRDLYYNEQFF. The CDR3 DNA reads TGTGCCAGCAGCGTCCGGGACTTATACTACAATGAGCAGTTCTTC.

Only a few counts were recorded for this clonotype. The chain links TRBV12-3 or TRBV12-4 to TRBJ1-1; maybe TRBD1 (5 bases). The CDR3 sequence is 15 residues long. The V end was cut by 1 base, the J end by 1 base, with 10 bases between. CDR3: CASSLEAGWNTEAFF. DNA for the CDR3: TGTGCCAGCAGTTTAGAAGCAGGGTGGAACACTGAAGCTTTCTTT.

The chain combines TRBV21-1 with TRBJ2-7; TRBD2, as called in the table, went unchecked against the DNA. TRBV21-1 is a documented pseudogene. The CDR3 consists of 14 residues. The CDR3 coding sequence is TGTGCCAGCAGCAATGAGCGGACCTACAATGAGCAGTACTTC. Protein: CASSNERTYNEQYF.

V and J are TRBV4-2 and TRBJ1-1; TRBD1 agrees at 7 bases. The junction had 6 bases not matched to a gene; V was cut back by 4 bases and J by 1 base. From germline, CDR1 is LGHNA and CDR2 YNFKEQ. This CDR3 region has 15 residues. The DNA for the CDR3 is TGTGCCAGCAGCCCCAGGGGGGGTCCGAACACTGAAGCTTTCTTT. Translation gives CASSPRGGPNTEAFF.

This clonotype was detected a few times. The gene calls are TRBV7-6 and TRBJ1-2; 11 bases match TRBD1. The germline CDR1 and CDR2 sequences are SGHVS and FNYEAQ. V lost 5 bases to trimming and J lost 3 bases; unmatched junction nucleotides: 5. There are 15 residues in the CDR3. CDR3 DNA: TGTGCCAGCAGCCCGAGGACAGGGGGCTACTATGGCTACACCTTC. Its translation: CASSPRTGGYYGYTF.

The chain couples TRBV4-1 to TRBJ2-1; TRBD2 aligns across 7 bases. The CDR3 is made up of 15 amino acids. Germline assignment: CDR1 MGHRA and CDR2 YSYEKL. V lost 0 bases, J lost 9 bases, and 8 bases stayed unmatched. CDR3 coding DNA: TGCGCCAGCAGCCAAGATATAGCGGGCCATGTTGAGCAGTTCTTC. Amino acid sequence: CASSQDIAGHVEQFF.

The chain combines TRBV5-1 with TRBJ2-5, with 9 bases that match TRBD1. CDR1 and CDR2 (germline): SGHRS, YFSETQ. V gave up 0 bases and J gave up 11 bases; unmatched junction bases: 11. This CDR3 contains 15 residues. The CDR3 is CASSLGTGAYFEQYF. In nucleotides, the CDR3 is TGCGCCAGCAGCTTGGGGACAGGGGCCTACTTTGAGCAGTACTTC.

This chain uses TRBV4-1 with TRBJ2-3; possibly TRBD2 for D (5 bases). The germline V gene encodes CDR1 MGHRA and CDR2 YSYEKL. V gave up 3 bases and J gave up 4 bases, with 17 bases separating them. This CDR3 contains 16 residues. The CDR3 here is CASSQIFLGLPDTQYF. The CDR3 DNA reads as TGCGCCAGCAGCCAGATCTTCTTAGGACTGCCAGATACGCAGTATTTT.

The rearrangement uses TRBV3-1 and TRBJ2-3, with 7 bases aligning to TRBD2. Germline V gene data show CDR1 as LGHDT and CDR2 as YNNKEL (reference sequence). The CDR3 is 16 amino acids. V trimming: 1 base; J trimming: 0 bases; junction bases outside the gene matches: 4. The CDR3 here is CASSQASGISTDTQYF. CDR3 nucleotides: TGTGCCAGCAGCCAAGCCAGCGGGATTAGCACAGATACGCAGTATTTT.